The 18 T cell receptor beta chains given below trace back to one sample, sequenced in a study of blood T cell repertoires in COVID-19. Generated by immunoSEQ multiplex PCR, the TCRdb table keeps only in-frame clones and is missing some. The table has roughly 220,000 clones, 65% to 85% seen once. The sample consisted of peripheral blood. The receptors were gathered from a woman aged 30 to 39 who had recovered from COVID-19.

The chain couples TRBV7-8 to TRBJ2-7; D is undetermined. CDR3 size: 13 residues. V was cut by 1 base and J by 3 bases, with 7 bases left in between. CDR1 and CDR2 from the germline V gene are SGHVS and FQNEAQ. The CDR3 coding sequence is TGTGCCAGCAGCTTAGGGAGAAGCTACGAGCAGTACTTC. It translates to CASSLGRSYEQYF. Together with reference TRBV7-8 and TRBJ2-7, the CDR3 gives the full variable domain: GAGVSQSPRYKVAKRGQDVALRCDPISGHVSLFWYQQALGQGPEFLTYFQNEAQLDKSGLPSDRFFAERPEGSVSTLKIQRTQQEDSAVYLCASSLGRSYEQYFGPGTRLTVT.

This chain joins TRBV24-1 and TRBJ2-2; TRBD1 agrees at 7 bases. V lost 4 bases to trimming and J lost 2 bases; unmatched junction nucleotides: 6. The CDR3 has 16 residues. CDR1 is KGHDR and CDR2 is SFDVKD in the germline V gene. CDR3 sequence (DNA): TGTGCCACCAGTGAACCCCGGGACAGAAACACCGGGGAGCTGTTTTTT. It encodes CATSEPRDRNTGELFF.

This chain joins TRBV6-5 and TRBJ1-2, with TRBD1 as a possible D gene (5 bases). Germline loops: CDR1 MNHEY, CDR2 SVGAGI. The CDR3 length is 15 residues. V was shortened by 2 bases and J by 0 bases, with 10 bases between the two germline ends. The CDR3, as DNA: TGTGCCAGCAGTTACCGGAGGGGATCTAACTATGGCTACACCTTC. It yields the protein CASSYRRGSNYGYTF.

The chain combines TRBV27 with TRBJ2-6; 10 bases are a match to TRBD1. Germline CDR1 MNHEY, CDR2 SMNVEV (reference sequence). Germline trimming cut 4 bases from V and 2 bases from J; bases unmatched to any gene: 14. This CDR3 has 20 amino acids. The CDR3 DNA follows: TGTGCCAGCAGTTCGAAGGGGGACAGGGGAAAAAAGGCTGGGGCCAACGTCCTGACTTTC. Translation: CASSSKGDRGKKAGANVLTF.

The table lists this clone with a few counts. The rearrangement uses TRBV18 and TRBJ1-4; D gene uncertain. Looked up from germline, CDR1 is KGHSH and CDR2 is LQKENI. The V end was cut by 4 bases, the J end by 0 bases, with 12 bases between. This CDR3 spans 16 amino acids. This CDR3 is CASSLWGVTTNEKLFF. The CDR3 coding sequence is TGTGCCAGCTCACTCTGGGGAGTAACAACTAATGAAAAACTGTTTTTT.

The CDR3 DNA is TGTGCCAGCAGTTTAGACGGTACTAATGGCTACACCTTC. Translation gives CASSLDGTNGYTF. The chain couples TRBV12-3 or TRBV12-4 to TRBJ1-2; D gene ambiguous. V was shortened by 1 base and J by 6 bases, with 9 bases between the two germline ends. This CDR3 is built from 13 residues.

The V call is TRBV5-6, the J call TRBJ2-7; 8 bases map to TRBD1. Germline loops: CDR1 SGHDT, CDR2 YYEEEE. The CDR3 is 16 residues long. V shed 0 bases, J shed 1 base, and the junction held 6 bases outside the gene matches. The CDR3 reads CASSLDLGTGSYEQYF. CDR3 DNA: TGTGCCAGCAGCTTGGATCTTGGGACAGGTTCCTACGAGCAGTACTTC.

The rearrangement uses TRBV5-1 and TRBJ2-1, with 7 bases lining up with TRBD2. Germline loops: CDR1 SGHRS, CDR2 YFSETQ. The CDR3 contains 16 residues. The junction had 6 bases not matched to a gene; V was cut back by 0 bases and J by 3 bases. The CDR3 reads CASSLADLADYNEQFF. CDR3 DNA: TGCGCCAGCAGCTTGGCCGATCTAGCGGACTACAATGAGCAGTTCTTC. Full variable domain (remainder filled in from reference TRBV5-1 and TRBJ2-1): KAGVTQTPRYLIKTRGQQVTLSCSPISGHRSVSWYQQTPGQGLQFLFEYFSETQRNKGNFPGRFSGRQFSNSRSEMNVSTLELGDSALYLCASSLADLADYNEQFFGPGTRLTVL.

CDR3 nucleotide sequence: TGCAGCGGCCCAACAGGGGGTGGCTACACCTTC. Translation: CSGPTGGGYTF. This sequence joins TRBV29-1 and TRBJ1-2, with 8 bases identical to TRBD1. Germline V gene data show CDR1 as SQVTM and CDR2 as ANQGSEA. The CDR3 consists of 11 residues. V was clipped by 7 bases and J by 7 bases; unmatched bases: 5.

Only one count was recorded for this clone. The genes are TRBV6-5 and TRBJ2-1; 10 bases are shared with TRBD2. The CDR3 is 14 residues long. After removal of 6 bases from V and 9 bases from J, the junction contained 8 bases not matched to a gene. In germline, CDR1 is MNHEY, CDR2 SVGAGI. The CDR3 here is CASSVAGGNGEQFF. The CDR3 DNA follows: TGTGCCAGCAGCGTAGCGGGAGGTAACGGTGAGCAGTTCTTC.

This sequence joins TRBV3-1 (or the pseudogene TRBV3-2) and TRBJ2-3; TRBD2 matches at 12 bases. J gave up 4 bases and V 4 bases, and 6 bases lay outside the gene matches. Germline values: CDR1 LGHDT, CDR2 YNNKEL (reference sequence). The CDR3 has 16 amino acids. In DNA, the CDR3 is TGTGCCAGCAGCCTTAGCGGACTAGCGGGATCAGATACGCAGTATTTT. Translating gives CASSLSGLAGSDTQYF.

V is TRBV15 and J is TRBJ2-1; 7 positions agree with TRBD1. Germline CDR1 reads LNHNV; CDR2 reads YYDKDF (reference sequence). V dropped 7 bases and J dropped 3; count of bases not matched to a gene: 9. The CDR3 extends over 15 amino acids. This chain's CDR3 is CATNYRQGNYNEQFF. CDR3 bases: TGTGCCACCAACTACCGACAGGGTAACTACAATGAGCAGTTCTTC.

The chain combines TRBV7-9 with TRBJ1-4; maybe TRBD1 (6 bases). V lost 4 bases, J lost 5 bases, and 20 bases lay in between. The CDR3 spans 17 residues. The germline V gene encodes CDR1 SEHNR and CDR2 FQNEAQ (reference sequence). Here the CDR3 reads CASSSVGYDRLNEKLFF. In DNA form, the CDR3 reads TGTGCCAGCAGCTCCGTGGGTTATGACAGGCTCAATGAAAAACTGTTTTTT. Combining the CDR3 with reference TRBV7-9 and TRBJ1-4 gives the whole variable domain DTGVSQNPRHKITKRGQNVTFRCDPISEHNRLYWYRQTLGQGPEFLTYFQNEAQLEKSRLLSDRFSAERPKGSFSTLEIQRTEQGDSAMYLCASSSVGYDRLNEKLFFGSGTQLSVL.

The chain links TRBV10-1 to TRBJ1-1; D gene unclear. Trimming shortened V by 3 bases and J by 1 base, and 6 bases separated the two germline ends. This CDR3 is 13 amino acids long. Germline CDR1 is WNHNN and CDR2 is SYGVQD (reference sequence). DNA of the CDR3: TGCGCCAGCAGTGATCAACAGAACACTGAAGCTTTCTTT. As protein: CASSDQQNTEAFF.

The V gene is TRBV6-5, the J gene TRBJ1-5, with D possibly TRBD1 on 5 matching bases. Trimming left V 6 bases short and J 4 bases short, with 13 bases between. Germline V CDR1 and CDR2: MNHEY, SVGAGI. CDR3 length: 14 residues. In DNA, the CDR3 is TGTGCCAGCAGAGGGAGGGGTTCAAATCAGCCCCAGCATTTT. Translated: CASRGRGSNQPQHF.

This clone has only a few counts. The rearrangement links TRBV24-1 to TRBJ2-2; 9 positions match TRBD2. Per the germline V gene, CDR1 is KGHDR and CDR2 is SFDVKD. The CDR3 loop spans 15 amino acids. The V and J ends lost 5 bases and 6 bases, in that order; junction bases with no gene match: 6. The CDR3 coding sequence is TGTGCCACCAGTGGAAATAGCGGGAGACCCGGGGAGCTGTTTTTT. Encoded protein: CATSGNSGRPGELFF.

The chain links TRBV5-4 to TRBJ1-3; weak D call: TRBD1 (6 bases). Trimming pared 4 bases from V and 0 bases from J, leaving 11 bases between. Germline CDR1 and CDR2: SGHNT and YYREEE (reference sequence). CDR3 length: 15 amino acids. The CDR3 is CASSVDSYSGNTIYF. The CDR3 DNA follows: TGTGCCAGCAGCGTGGACAGCTACTCTGGAAACACCATATATTTT.

This chain uses TRBV7-3 with TRBJ2-1; 15 bases are a match to TRBD2. The trim removed 5 bases at V and 10 bases at J, leaving 3 bases unmatched. Germline CDR1 is SGHTA and CDR2 is FQGTGA. CDR3 length: 14 amino acids. The CDR3 loop reads CASSPGTSGGEQFF. The CDR3 bases are TGTGCCAGCAGCCCCGGGACTAGCGGGGGGGAGCAGTTCTTC. The variable domain in full, with the rest retrieved from reference TRBV7-3 and TRBJ2-1, is GAGVSQTPSNKVTEKGKYVELRCDPISGHTALYWYRQSLGQGPEFLIYFQGTGAADDSGLPNDRFFAVRPEGSVSTLKIQRTERGDSAVYLCASSPGTSGGEQFFGPGTRLTVL.